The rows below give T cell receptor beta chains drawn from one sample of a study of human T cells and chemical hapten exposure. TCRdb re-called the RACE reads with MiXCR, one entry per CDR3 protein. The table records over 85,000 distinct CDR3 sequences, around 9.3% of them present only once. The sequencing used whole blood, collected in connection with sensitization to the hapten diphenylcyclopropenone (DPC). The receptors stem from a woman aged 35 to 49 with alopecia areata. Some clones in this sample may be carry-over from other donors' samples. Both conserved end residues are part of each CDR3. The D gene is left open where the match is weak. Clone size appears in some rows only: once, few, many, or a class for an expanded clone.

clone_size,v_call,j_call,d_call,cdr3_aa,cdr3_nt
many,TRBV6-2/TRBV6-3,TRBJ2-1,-,CASSHSGGMSNEQFF,TGTGCCAGCAGCCATTCTGGGGGGATGTCCAATGAGCAGTTCTTC
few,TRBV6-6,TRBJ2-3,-,CASSFVMDTQYF,TGTGCCAGCAGTTTTGTTATGGATACGCAGTATTTT
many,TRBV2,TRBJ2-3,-,CASSRDSDTDTQYF,TGTGCCAGCAGCCGGGACTCTGACACAGATACGCAGTATTTT
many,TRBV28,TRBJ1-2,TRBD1,CASSSRTGANYGYTF,TGTGCCAGCAGCTCCCGGACAGGAGCTAACTATGGCTACACCTTC
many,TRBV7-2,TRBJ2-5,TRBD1,CASSNRGRETQYF,TGTGCCAGCAGCAATAGGGGGCGCGAGACCCAGTACTTC
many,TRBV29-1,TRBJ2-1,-,CSVSSGYRNEQFF,TGCAGCGTTTCATCAGGTTATAGGAATGAGCAGTTCTTC
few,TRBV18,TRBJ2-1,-,CASSPRQNSYNEQFF,TGTGCCAGCTCACCCAGACAGAACTCCTACAATGAGCAGTTCTTC
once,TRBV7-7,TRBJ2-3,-,CASSLGGTPGTDTQYF,TGTGCTAGCAGCTTAGGGGGAACGCCGGGCACAGATACGCAGTATTTT
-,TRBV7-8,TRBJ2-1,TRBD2,CASSLKRESPYNEQFF,TGTGCCAGCAGCCTAAAGCGGGAGTCTCCCTACAATGAGCAGTTCTTC
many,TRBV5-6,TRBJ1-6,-,CASSAGWAPLHF,TGTGCCAGCAGCGCCGGTTGGGCACCCCTCCACTTT
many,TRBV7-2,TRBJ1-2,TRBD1,CASSVGGAGYGYTF,TGTGCCAGCAGCGTAGGGGGCGCCGGCTATGGCTACACCTTC
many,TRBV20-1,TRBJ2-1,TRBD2,CSAKLAGAYNEQFF,TGCAGTGCTAAACTAGCGGGAGCCTACAATGAGCAGTTCTTC
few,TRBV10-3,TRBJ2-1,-,CAISANIVDEQFF,TGTGCCATCAGCGCGAATATTGTCGATGAGCAGTTCTTC
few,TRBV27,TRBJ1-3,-,CASSSRQGIGNTIYF,TGTGCCAGCAGTTCGCGGCAGGGTATAGGAAACACCATATATTTT
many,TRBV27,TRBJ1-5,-,CASSTGYQPQHF,TGTGCCAGCAGTACAGGATATCAGCCCCAGCATTTT
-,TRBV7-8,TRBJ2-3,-,CASSSTLTGTSTDTQYF,TGTGCCAGCAGCTCTACCCTTACAGGAACGAGCACAGATACGCAGTATTTT
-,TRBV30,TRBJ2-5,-,CAWSVPGTQYF,TGTGCCTGGAGTGTACCCGGGACCCAGTACTTC
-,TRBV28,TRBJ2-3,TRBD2,CASSPSSGRPHTDTQYF,TGTGCCAGCAGTCCCTCTAGCGGGAGGCCCCACACAGATACGCAGTATTTT
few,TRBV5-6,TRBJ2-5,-,CASSHGQTRFQYF,TGTGCCAGCAGCCACGGACAGACTCGTTTCCAGTACTTC
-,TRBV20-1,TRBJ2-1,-,CSARDHSRLNEQFF,TGCAGTGCTAGAGATCACTCCCGACTAAATGAGCAGTTCTTC
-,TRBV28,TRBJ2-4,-,CASSPTNNSPIQYF,TGTGCCAGCAGTCCAACGAATAATAGTCCCATTCAGTACTTC
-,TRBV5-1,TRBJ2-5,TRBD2,CASSLGLAGGPGYETQYF,TGCGCCAGCAGCCTCGGACTAGCGGGAGGGCCAGGTTATGAGACCCAGTACTTC
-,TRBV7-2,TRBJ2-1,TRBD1,CASSQDRGYNEQFF,TGTGCCAGCAGCCAGGACAGGGGGTACAATGAGCAGTTCTTC
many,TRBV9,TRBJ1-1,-,CASSPPGRGSGTEAFF,TGTGCCAGCAGCCCACCGGGCAGGGGAAGTGGGACTGAAGCTTTCTTT
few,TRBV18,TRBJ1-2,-,CASSPPQHSGYTF,TGTGCCAGCTCACCCCCACAACATTCTGGCTACACCTTC
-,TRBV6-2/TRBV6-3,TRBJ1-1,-,CASSYRGRSTEAFF,TGTGCCAGCAGTTACAGAGGACGGAGCACTGAAGCTTTCTTT
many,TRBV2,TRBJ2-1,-,CASSTYPDNEQFF,TGTGCCAGCAGTACCTACCCCGACAATGAGCAGTTCTTC
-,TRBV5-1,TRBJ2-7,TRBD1,CASSVTGGSSYEQYF,TGCGCCAGCAGCGTGACAGGGGGAAGCTCCTACGAGCAGTACTTC
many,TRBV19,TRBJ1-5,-,CASSGGARSNQPQHF,TGTGCCAGTAGTGGGGGGGCGCGGAGCAATCAGCCCCAGCATTTT
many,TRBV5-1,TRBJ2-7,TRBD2,CASRPGLAGVGNYEQYF,TGCGCCAGCAGGCCGGGACTAGCGGGAGTCGGGAACTACGAGCAGTACTTC
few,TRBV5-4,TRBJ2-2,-,CASSRGGGDTGELFF,TGTGCCAGCAGCCGGGGCGGCGGCGACACCGGGGAGCTGTTTTTT
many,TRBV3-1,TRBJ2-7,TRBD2,CASSQIAGGAYEQYF,TGTGCCAGCAGCCAAATAGCGGGAGGGGCCTACGAGCAGTACTTC
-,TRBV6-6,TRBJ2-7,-,CASSWRAEYEQYF,TGTGCCAGCAGCTGGAGAGCGGAATACGAGCAGTACTTC
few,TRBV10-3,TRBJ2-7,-,CAISDSGLVDEQYF,TGTGCCATCAGTGATTCAGGGCTCGTGGACGAGCAGTACTTC
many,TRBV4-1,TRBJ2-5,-,CASSRMETQETQYF,TGCGCCAGCAGCCGAATGGAGACACAAGAGACCCAGTACTTC